This T cell receptor beta chain was recorded in a study of Graves' ophthalmopathy and Graves' hyperthyroidism. Overall study context: Samples of peripheral blood were obtained at initial diagnosis, prior to treatment of any kind.

Study-level points and caveats: In predicting ophthalmopathy progression, the model reached roughly 71% sensitivity and approximately 72% specificity.

This clonotype was found many times. Its target is unknown. RNA transcripts served as template for amplifying TCR beta CDR3 sequences. The first round was an RT-PCR with HTBI primers, and the second round was a multiplex PCR. TCRdb re-derived calls from the multiplex PCR reads in MiXCR, one entry per CDR3 protein. The sample has around 400,000 distinct CDR3 sequences, 21% seen once; the top ten hold 3%. Stable hyperthyroidism meant no progression to ophthalmopathy within 18 months of follow-up. The authors isolated PBMCs from around 10 ml of fresh peripheral blood. The receptor was isolated from a woman aged 18-29 years with stable Graves' hyperthyroidism. The sequenced sample consisted of peripheral blood.

DNA for the CDR3: TGTGCCAGCATTCCACCGGGACAGCTGTATTATAGCAATCAGCCCCAGCATTTT. As protein: CASIPPGQLYYSNQPQHF. The V and J genes are TRBV6-2 or TRBV6-3 and TRBJ1-5, with 7 bases lining up with TRBD1. This CDR3 spans 18 amino acids. Per the germline V gene, CDR1 is MNHEY and CDR2 is SVGEGT. V lost 7 bases to trimming and J lost 0 bases; unmatched junction nucleotides: 15.